These 9 T cell receptor beta chains originate from one sample sequenced in a study of spatial heterogeneity in lung cancer. A single record per CDR3 protein comes from TCRdb applying MiXCR to the 5' RACE reads. The table shows about 52,000 distinct CDR3 sequences, with around 7.7% occurring only once. Time point described: blood at routine non-recurrence follow-up after resection. The study sequenced unsorted whole RNA from tumor, nontumor lung or frozen PBMC. Sample: PBMCs, taken at follow-up. The receptors come from a female donor with early-stage non-small cell lung cancer.

This clonotype was counted between two and nine times. The chain employs TRBV19 and TRBJ1-1, with TRBD1 matching over 9 bases. CDR1 and CDR2 (germline): LNHDA, SQIVND (reference sequence). The CDR3 runs 13 residues. V lost 6 bases to trimming and J lost 4 bases; unmatched junction nucleotides: 3. CDR3 region: CASREGQGTEAFF. CDR3 bases: TGTGCCAGTAGGGAGGGACAGGGCACTGAAGCTTTCTTT.

This clonotype showed up just a few times. This chain joins TRBV3-1 and TRBJ2-3; 9 bases align to TRBD1. Per the germline V gene, CDR1 is LGHDT and CDR2 is YNNKEL (reference sequence). The CDR3 consists of 16 residues. J lost 3 bases, V lost 4 bases, and 8 bases had no gene match. This chain's CDR3 is CASSLGTGTGTDTQYF. CDR3 DNA: TGTGCCAGCAGCCTTGGGACAGGGACCGGTACAGATACGCAGTATTTT.

This clonotype was seen more than once but under ten times. This chain uses TRBV19 with TRBJ2-7; 8 bases map to TRBD1. The V gene's germline CDR1 is LNHDA and CDR2 SQIVND (reference sequence). V gave up 3 bases and J gave up 1 base; unmatched junction bases: 5. This CDR3 has 15 residues. CDR3 in amino acids: CASSIGQGASYEQYF. The CDR3 nucleotides read TGTGCCAGTAGTATTGGGCAGGGGGCGTCCTACGAGCAGTACTTC.

This sequence joins TRBV18 and TRBJ2-7; TRBD2 is a possible D gene (5 bases). Germline lookup yields CDR1 KGHSH and CDR2 LQKENI. With 6 bases removed from V and 3 bases from J, the gap between germline ends came to 12 bases. The CDR3 sequence is 13 residues long. The CDR3: CASSPSGNYEQYF. CDR3 coding DNA: TGTGCCAGCTCCCCCTCGGGGAACTACGAGCAGTACTTC.

This clonotype was picked up many times. V usage is TRBV5-6 and J usage is TRBJ1-2, with a weak D call TRBD1 (5 bases). The CDR3 runs to 12 residues. Per the germline V gene, CDR1 is SGHDT and CDR2 is YYEEEE. With 2 bases removed from V and 7 bases from J, the gap between germline ends came to 9 bases. The CDR3 loop is CASSFGTSGYTF. Written as DNA, the CDR3 is TGTGCCAGCAGCTTTGGGACTTCTGGCTACACCTTC.

This clonotype turned up a few times. This chain connects TRBV29-1 to TRBJ2-5, with 8 nucleotides matching TRBD2. The CDR3 covers 14 residues. Looked up from germline, CDR1 is SQVTM and CDR2 is ANQGSEA. The V gene end was trimmed by 4 bases and the J gene end by 5 bases; junction bases not matched to a gene: 9. The DNA for the CDR3 is TGCAGCGTTGCCGGGAGGGCTCAGGGGGAGACCCAGTACTTC. Its translation is CSVAGRAQGETQYF.

This clonotype was counted only a few times. The chain has TRBV7-7 and TRBJ2-5; 8 bases are a match to TRBD2. The germline CDR1 and CDR2 sequences are SSHAT and FNYEAQ (reference sequence). The CDR3 consists of 16 residues. V was pared by 5 bases and J by 4 bases, with 12 bases of the junction left unmatched. This CDR3 is CASSPLPGGEIETQYF. Here the CDR3 DNA reads TGTGCCAGCAGCCCCTTGCCCGGGGGGGAGATAGAGACCCAGTACTTC.

V gene TRBV6-5 combines with J gene TRBJ1-2; D call uncertain. V lost 4 bases and J 4 bases, leaving 10 bases between the germline ends. This CDR3 is 13 amino acids long. Germline assignment: CDR1 MNHEY and CDR2 SVGAGI. The CDR3 protein is CASSLGDLYGYTF. CDR3 DNA: TGTGCCAGCAGTTTGGGAGATCTCTATGGCTACACCTTC.

This clonotype was seen a handful of times. The chain has TRBV7-2 and TRBJ2-1; 10 bases are a match to TRBD2. J was trimmed by 4 bases and V by 6 bases; bases with no gene match: 6. This CDR3 has 15 residues. The V gene's germline CDR1 is SGHTA and CDR2 FQGNSA. CDR3 in DNA: TGTGCCAGCAGTCGAACTAGCGGGGTTTACAATGAGCAGTTCTTC. Encoded protein: CASSRTSGVYNEQFF. Variable domain in full (rest from reference TRBV7-2 and TRBJ2-1): GAGVSQSPSNKVTEKGKDVELRCDPISGHTALYWYRQSLGQGLEFLIYFQGNSAPDKSGLPSDRFSAERTGGSVSTLTIQRTQQEDSAVYLCASSRTSGVYNEQFFGPGTRLTVL.